The source of this T cell receptor beta chain is a study of CD8+ T cells in alopecia areata. The wider study: Tofacitinib ran 6 to 18 months, followed by 6 months off drug. General study points: Among patients, TCR sharing was less clear than in mice, a difference possibly due in part to HLA diversity in the patient population.

Of note for this clone: What it recognizes is unknown.

Once RNA had been extracted, it was reverse transcribed into cDNA to act as the sequencing template. Libraries were prepared by immunoSEQ multiplex PCR; TCRdb keeps only in-frame clonotypes and omits some of them. The data show about 150,000 clones, with approximately 50% seen just once and about 6.3% held by the top ten. The CDR3 covers 14 residues. The ends were cut back, 0 bases at V and 4 bases at J, with 12 bases in the middle. Germline assignment: CDR1 GTSNPN and CDR2 SVGIG (reference sequence). The rearrangement joins TRBV30 to TRBJ1-2, with D perhaps TRBD1 (6 bases). The sequenced sample was CD4+ T cells sorted from blood. This sequence was found in a human donor with alopecia areata. As DNA, the CDR3 is TGTGCCTGGAGTGTACAGGGCAGCTTCTATGGCTACACCTTC. Translation gives CAWSVQGSFYGYTF.